This record looks at one TCR beta chain sequence and its context. Antigen: not known. This sample was included in a study of STAT3 mutations in large granular lymphocyte leukemia. Study-wide results and limits: Clonal expansion was inferred from samples taken at other timepoints. Every T-cell large granular lymphocyte leukemia patient had at least one immunodominant TCR beta clonotype.

V was trimmed by 4 bases and J by 2 bases, leaving 22 bases between them. Per the germline V gene, CDR1 is SGHRS and CDR2 is YFSETQ. The CDR3 has 17 amino acids. Profiling relied on immunoSEQ multiplex PCR, and the TCRdb table lists in-frame clones only, not all of them. This table has almost 25,000 clones, approximately 94% appearing once. Sequenced input: peripheral blood mononuclear cells. The chain has TRBV5-1 and TRBJ2-7; D perhaps matches TRBD2 (6 bases). The receptor comes from a man in his forties or fifties with T-cell large granular lymphocyte leukemia. Some clones in this sample may be carry-over from other donors' samples. Here the CDR3 DNA reads TGCGCCAGCAGCCCGGGACTCAACATTCGAACCGCCTACGAGCAGTACTTC. It specifies CASSPGLNIRTAYEQYF.